The sequence of this TCR beta chain was determined in a study of blood T cell repertoires in COVID-19. Overall study: Sources were T cells, B-cell-depleted T cells, or PBMCs; the material itself was cDNA or gDNA.

Per the original data handling: Amplification from reference gene primers served as the basis for estimated nucleated cell counts. The table came from immunoSEQ multiplex PCR; TCRdb's copy has only in-frame clones and leaves some out. The V and J calls and the clone size are those of that table, but D and trimming were determined from the DNA. Of 300,000 to 500,000 clones listed, over 75% are singletons. The V gene's germline CDR1 is SEHNR and CDR2 FQNEAQ (reference sequence). The CDR3 runs 12 residues. V was shortened by 4 bases and J by 7 bases, with 11 bases between the two germline ends. The V and J genes are TRBV7-9 and TRBJ2-7; TRBD2 is a possible D gene (6 bases). The sequenced sample was PBMCs or T cells enriched from blood (not recorded which). The receptor was isolated from a woman in her twenties or thirties with acute COVID-19. The CDR3 reads CASSSRAGEQYF. CDR3 DNA sequence: TGTGCCAGCAGCTCACGGGCGGGAGAGCAGTACTTC.